This T cell receptor (beta chain) was recorded in a study of T cell responses to AZD1222 COVID-19 vaccine. Trimming took 10 bases from V and 7 from J; bases not matched to a gene: 10. CDR3 length equals 13 residues. The V gene's germline CDR1 is ENHRY and CDR2 SYGVKD. Overall study findings and caveats: Clonal diversity was possibly underestimated, and white British individuals and females predominated among donors. Spike-specific TCR breadth and depth went up after people got two AZD1222 doses. Among spike-specific TCRs, nearly half reportedly target unmutated variant regions.

This clone was seen only a few times. Its antigen is not identified. Method: immunoSEQ multiplex PCR; TCRdb's copy keeps in-frame clones and lacks some. The sample carries some 69,000 clones, approximately 85% recorded once. This sequence joins TRBV10-3 and TRBJ2-7; 10 positions match TRBD2. The starting material was peripheral blood, obtained on day 0 of AZD1222 vaccination. The source of this sequence is an adult in good health. CDR3 residues: CATETSGVGEQYF. In nucleotides, the CDR3 is TGTGCCACGGAAACTAGCGGGGTGGGAGAGCAGTACTTC.